Below are 5 T cell receptor beta chains sequenced from a single sample in a study of post-analysis software for immune sequencing data (dated by TCRdb to 2015 to 2017). Study-level results and caveats: A few TRBV segments, including TRBV5-6, TRBV5-1 and TRBV20-1, were significantly more frequent in patients than controls.

Libraries were constructed by PCR. Sequencer: Illumina HiSeq 2500. To reduce PCR and sequencing biases, unique molecular identifiers were built into the TCR beta cDNA libraries. In TCRdb, the public reads were trimmed at Q25 with fastp and aligned with MiXCR, with productive beta chains retained. Each entry merges the rows of one CDR3 protein and shows their most common DNA and genes. The sample includes 750,000 to 950,000 distinct CDR3 sequences, with about 50% observed a single time. Approximately 4.5% of the sample is taken by the ten largest. The antigens of these receptors remain unknown. Sequenced input: blood. The receptor source for this set is a girl aged 10-17 years with multiple sclerosis.

The chain joins TRBV5-1 to TRBJ2-7, with 7 bases lining up with TRBD2. The germline CDR1 and CDR2 sequences are SGHRS and YFSETQ. J lost 2 bases, V lost 8 bases, and 4 bases had no gene match. This CDR3 comprises 12 residues. The CDR3 nucleotides are TGCGCCAGATGGGGGGGTACCTACGAGCAGTACTTC. Its protein product is CARWGGTYEQYF.

This clonotype showed up many times. The genes are TRBV12-3 or TRBV12-4 and TRBJ2-5; D gene unclear. V was cut by 3 bases and J by 1 base, with 6 bases left in between. This CDR3 is built from 13 residues. CDR3 protein: CASSLSPQETQYF. CDR3 sequence (DNA): TGTGCCAGCAGTTTGAGCCCCCAAGAGACCCAGTACTTC.

This clonotype was counted between two and nine times. The rearrangement uses TRBV12-3 or TRBV12-4 and TRBJ2-5, with 7 bases aligning to TRBD2. The length of the CDR3 is 16 residues. With V trimmed by 3 bases and J by 4 bases, 11 bases remained unmatched. Written as DNA, the CDR3 is TGTGCCAGCAGTTTGGGCGGGGGAGCACGTTCAGAGACCCAGTACTTC. It specifies CASSLGGGARSETQYF.

The chain employs TRBV6-5 and TRBJ1-2; D remains ambiguous. The length of the CDR3 is 17 residues. The germline V gene encodes CDR1 MNHEY and CDR2 SVGAGI. The ends were cut back, 1 base at V and 0 bases at J, with 15 bases in the middle. CDR3 sequence reads: CASSYWGATNSNYGYTF. Written as DNA, the CDR3 is TGTGCCAGCAGTTACTGGGGTGCGACAAATTCTAACTATGGCTACACCTTC.

The chain is built from TRBV10-3 and TRBJ2-5; 7 bases align to TRBD1. The DNA end is a closer match to TRBJ2-7, so the J assignment may be wrong. Per the germline V gene, CDR1 is ENHRY and CDR2 is SYGVKD. This CDR3 is built from 13 residues. This CDR3 is CAIPGQVIYEQYF. CDR3 sequence (DNA): TGTGCCATCCCCGGACAGGTGATTTACGAGCAGTACTTC.